This TCR beta chain was profiled in a study of graft-versus-host responses after intestinal transplantation (dated by TCRdb to 2020 to 2023). Describing the broader study: The transplants that recipients received were multivisceral, liver-intestinal, or isolated intestinal. To identify alloreactive clones, pre-transplant mixed lymphocyte reaction products were sequenced and compared with unstimulated pre-transplant donor and recipient T cells. After intestinal transplantation, graft-versus-host and host-versus-graft alloreactive T cell clones in the graft, circulation and bone marrow were tracked using bulk TCR-beta CDR3 sequencing. All recipients received anti-thymocyte globulin induction followed by maintenance tacrolimus and steroids for 3 to 4 years. A peak of at least 4% donor T cells among recipient peripheral blood mononuclear cells was the definition used for donor T cell macrochimerism. Rather than going through the commercial service, samples from a few later patients were sequenced in-house on an Illumina MiSeq and processed with MiXCR. A cohort of about 26 intestinal transplant recipients, including one retransplant, was enrolled, and 3 patients lacking pretransplant specimens were excluded.

Library preparation employed the immunoSEQ multiplex PCR assay. For most patients, genomic DNA was isolated with the Qiagen DNeasy Blood and Tissue Kit and shipped frozen to Adaptive Biotechnologies for TCR sequencing. For most patients, high-throughput TCR-beta CDR3 sequencing of genomic DNA was performed by Adaptive Biotechnologies. In the original analysis: Adaptive's ImmunoSEQ software was the source of the TCR sequencing data for 15 to 20 patients, while three other patients were processed with MiXCR and VDJtools. CD4 versus CD8 sorting errors were corrected by removing sequences found in both subsets at a frequency ratio below 5:1. CDR3 nucleotide sequences shared by donor and recipient were removed because the origin of these sequences could not be assigned. Alloreactive clones required at least 2-fold expansion over unstimulated cells and minimum CFSE-low frequency of 0.002% (template counts) or 0.001% (read counts). Clones were considered mappable if detected in sequenced pre-transplant spleen, lymph node, or MLR CFSE-low populations of the donor or recipient. Cumulative frequency of alloreactive clones was calculated as a percentage of all sequences weighted by copy number. Not all clones reach the TCRdb copy of this immuneACCESS table, which keeps in-frame sequences only. Checked studies attribute under half of the gap to unresolved V genes and leave the rest unexplained. From that table come the V and J calls and clone size; the DNA was used to work out D and trimming. The sample table lists tens of thousands of clones, about four fifths of them with a count of one. The ten most abundant clones make up about 0.74% of the sample.

Study-level results and caveats: In patients with donor T cell macrochimerism, the allografts had high GvH to HvG T cell clonal ratios. Peak levels of circulating GvH clones were associated with declines in HvG clones early after transplant. GvH clones were detected in recipient bone marrow, and some appeared earlier in ileal mucosa or blood, consistent with an intestinal mucosal origin. Conclusions were limited by the relatively low number and heterogeneity of intestinal transplant patients.

This sample's time point label indicates: cells obtained before transplantation from donor or recipient. CD3+CD4+ and CD3+CD8+ populations were FACS-sorted from unstimulated pre-transplant donor and recipient cells taken from spleen or lymph nodes. In regard to this clone: Its recognized antigen is unknown. No much larger clone exists at a distance of one base, and base qualities are not known.

The CDR3 contains 15 residues, cysteine and phenylalanine counted. Just CDR3 DNA is preserved here, 45 bases in frame from base 1. Rearrangement joined TRBV1 to TRBJ1-3. TRBV1 corresponds to a pseudogene. Sequenced here: unstimulated CD4+ T cells sorted from spleen or lymph node cells, sampled before intestinal transplant. The clonotype comes from a human donor who received an intestinal transplant. The base sequence is TGCACCAGCAGCCACAGAACGGGGCCTGGAAACACCATATATTTT. It translates as CTSSHRTGPGNTIYF.